The 18 T cell receptor beta chains given below trace back to one sample, sequenced in a study of OX40 agonist ivuxolimab in advanced cancers. Measured with immunoSEQ multiplex PCR; TCRdb has only the in-frame clones, and not every one. The table lists 92,000 or so clones, approximately 80% of them singletons, with less than 6% in the top ten. Sequenced here: CD4+ or CD8+ T cells sorted from blood, sampled in a trial of the OX40 agonist ivuxolimab. Every receptor here comes from an adult with an advanced solid tumor such as melanoma, head and neck, liver or kidney cancer.

V gene TRBV19 combines with J gene TRBJ2-2; 9 bases map to TRBD1. J gave up 7 bases and V 5 bases, and 11 bases lay outside the gene matches. The germline V gene encodes CDR1 LNHDA and CDR2 SQIVND (reference sequence). The CDR3 consists of 16 residues. The CDR3 DNA is TGTGCCAGTAGTTTCCGGACAGGGGCGGATGTCGGGGAGCTGTTTTTT. Its translation: CASSFRTGADVGELFF.

This sequence joins TRBV19 and TRBJ1-6, with D perhaps matching TRBD1 (5 bases). Germline V gives CDR1 LNHDA, CDR2 SQIVND (reference sequence). Trimming removed 3 bases from V and 9 bases from J, with 12 bases in between. The CDR3 runs to 14 residues. CDR3 nucleotides: TGTGCCAGTAGTATCGGGGCGCCGGGTTCACCCCTCCACTTT. Its translation: CASSIGAPGSPLHF.

This clone was detected once. The chain joins TRBV6-4 to TRBJ2-1; TRBD1 matches 11 bases. The CDR3 runs to 16 residues. J gave up 8 bases and V 4 bases, and 10 bases lay outside the gene matches. Per the germline V gene, CDR1 is MRHNA and CDR2 is SNTAGT. The CDR3 sequence: CASSARTGGPLDEQFF. CDR3 bases: TGTGCCAGCAGTGCCCGGACAGGGGGCCCCTTGGATGAGCAGTTCTTC.

The chain employs TRBV5-4 and TRBJ1-1, with 8 bases matching TRBD1. The CDR3 extends over 16 amino acids. Losses at the gene ends were 3 bases for V and 0 bases for J; bases not matched to a gene: 7. Germline V lookup: CDR1 SGHNT, CDR2 YYREEE (reference sequence). The CDR3 nucleotides are TGTGCCAGCAGCTATTTCAGGGGGCTGATGAACACTGAAGCTTTCTTT. Translated: CASSYFRGLMNTEAFF.

CDR3 nucleotides: TGTGCCAGCTCACCACAGACAGGGGGAGCTAGTGGCAATCAGCCCCAGCATTTT. Its translation is CASSPQTGGASGNQPQHF. This chain uses TRBV18 with TRBJ1-5; 9 bases match TRBD1. CDR3 length equals 18 residues. CDR1 KGHSH and CDR2 LQKENI come from the germline V gene. With V trimmed by 1 base and J by 2 bases, 9 bases remained unmatched.

The CDR3 reads CASSLEGRITSGNTIYF. The CDR3 DNA follows: TGCGCCAGCAGCTTGGAAGGACGGATAACCTCTGGAAACACCATATATTTT. The rearrangement links TRBV5-1 to TRBJ1-3; D is unclear. Germline loops: CDR1 SGHRS, CDR2 YFSETQ. The ends were cut back, 0 bases at V and 0 bases at J, with 13 bases in the middle. The CDR3 is 17 amino acids.

The chain is built from TRBV10-3 and TRBJ2-3; 8 bases agree with TRBD2. Looked up from germline, CDR1 is ENHRY and CDR2 is SYGVKD. The CDR3 extends over 16 amino acids. V lost 3 bases to trimming and J lost 1 base; unmatched junction nucleotides: 6. The CDR3 here is CAISDPATSGTDTQYF. CDR3 sequence (DNA): TGTGCCATCAGTGACCCCGCGACTAGCGGCACAGATACGCAGTATTTT.

The genes are TRBV4-2 and TRBJ2-1, with D unresolved. The CDR3 totals 13 residues. CDR1 and CDR2 from the germline V gene are LGHNA and YNFKEQ. V was pared by 0 bases and J by 8 bases, with 8 bases between. The CDR3 nucleotides are TGTGCCAGCAGCCAAGAGGAACCAGATGAGCAGTTCTTC. This gives the protein CASSQEEPDEQFF.

As DNA, the CDR3 is TGTGCCAGCATTGGGCGGGAAGGGGGGTACGAGCAGTACTTC. It codes for CASIGREGGYEQYF. V gene TRBV6-6 combines with J gene TRBJ2-7; the D gene could be TRBD1 or TRBD2 (6 bases each). Germline V gene data show CDR1 as MNHNY and CDR2 as SVGAGI (reference sequence). V lost 7 bases and J lost 4, with 17 bases in between. This CDR3 is 14 amino acids long.

This rearrangement joins TRBV4-1 to TRBJ2-1, with TRBD2 identical over 10 bases. Germline V gene data show CDR1 as MGHRA and CDR2 as YSYEKL. The CDR3 is made up of 17 amino acids. Trimming removed 2 bases from V and 4 bases from J; junction bases left unmatched: 8. The CDR3 is CASSQFEGAGGYNEQFF. The CDR3 region has the DNA TGCGCCAGCAGCCAATTCGAAGGAGCGGGGGGGTACAATGAGCAGTTCTTC.

The chain has TRBV5-1 and TRBJ2-5; D unresolved. Germline V lookup: CDR1 SGHRS, CDR2 YFSETQ. The CDR3 covers 15 residues. The V gene lost 1 base and the J gene lost 0 bases, with 10 bases spanning the gap. The CDR3: CASSLNAPDQETQYF. CDR3 sequence (DNA): TGCGCCAGCAGCTTGAACGCCCCCGACCAAGAGACCCAGTACTTC.

The V call is TRBV7-9, the J call TRBJ1-2; D is unresolved. Looked up from germline, CDR1 is SEHNR and CDR2 is FQNEAQ (reference sequence). CDR3 size: 14 residues. V was cut by 5 bases and J by 5 bases, with 15 bases left in between. This chain's CDR3 is CASSPASDLYGYTF. In nucleotides, the CDR3 is TGTGCCAGCAGCCCGGCCAGCGATTTATATGGCTACACCTTC.

The table lists this clone with a few counts. The gene calls are TRBV9 and TRBJ2-7, with D tentatively TRBD2 (6 bases). Germline CDR1 SGDLS, CDR2 YYNGEE. V dropped 0 bases and J dropped 0 bases, with 10 bases sitting between them. There are 15 residues in the CDR3. CDR3 DNA sequence: TGTGCCAGCAGCGTAGATCTGGGAGGCTCCTACGAGCAGTACTTC. It specifies CASSVDLGGSYEQYF.

This sequence joins TRBV10-3 and TRBJ2-1; tentatively, D is TRBD2 (6 bases). V gave up 9 bases and J gave up 1 base, with 7 bases separating them. Germline V gene data show CDR1 as ENHRY and CDR2 as SYGVKD. This CDR3 has 12 residues. DNA for the CDR3: TGTGCCATTAGCGGTTCCTACAATGAGCAGTTCTTC. Its translation is CAISGSYNEQFF.

This clone came up once. The chain couples TRBV7-2 to TRBJ2-7, with 9 positions matching TRBD1. J gave up 6 bases and V 3 bases, and 15 bases lay outside the gene matches. The CDR3 sequence is 17 residues long. Germline V gene data show CDR1 as SGHTA and CDR2 as FQGNSA. CDR3 sequence reads: CASSLSTGGAQLSEQYF. The CDR3 DNA reads TGTGCCAGCAGCTTGTCAACAGGGGGCGCGCAATTATCCGAGCAGTACTTC.

This clone was seen more than once but under ten times. The rearrangement links TRBV5-6 to TRBJ2-7; D unclear. Trimming took off 3 bases at V and 1 base at J, with 5 bases between the two ends. The CDR3 totals 12 residues. CDR1 and CDR2 (germline): SGHDT, YYEEEE. The CDR3 is CASSYVSYEQYF. Written as DNA, the CDR3 is TGTGCCAGCAGCTATGTTTCCTACGAGCAGTACTTC.

V is TRBV11-2 and J is TRBJ2-7, with D perhaps TRBD1 or TRBD2 (5 bases each). V lost 9 bases to trimming and J lost 5 bases, with 23 bases between them. The CDR3 covers 15 residues. Germline lookup yields CDR1 SGHAT and CDR2 FQNNGV. The CDR3 loop is CARFLRDPSRDEQYF. CDR3 nucleotide sequence: TGTGCCAGATTCCTCCGGGACCCGAGCCGGGACGAGCAGTACTTC.

In its sample, this clone was seen once. This chain uses TRBV7-6 with TRBJ2-7; D ambiguous. There are 13 residues in the CDR3. Germline V gives CDR1 SGHVS, CDR2 FNYEAQ. The germline V and J ends were trimmed by 1 base and 4 bases, with 8 bases remaining between them. The CDR3 nucleotides are TGTGCCAGCAGCTTAGTGGTCGGTTACGAGCAGTACTTC. Its protein product is CASSLVVGYEQYF.